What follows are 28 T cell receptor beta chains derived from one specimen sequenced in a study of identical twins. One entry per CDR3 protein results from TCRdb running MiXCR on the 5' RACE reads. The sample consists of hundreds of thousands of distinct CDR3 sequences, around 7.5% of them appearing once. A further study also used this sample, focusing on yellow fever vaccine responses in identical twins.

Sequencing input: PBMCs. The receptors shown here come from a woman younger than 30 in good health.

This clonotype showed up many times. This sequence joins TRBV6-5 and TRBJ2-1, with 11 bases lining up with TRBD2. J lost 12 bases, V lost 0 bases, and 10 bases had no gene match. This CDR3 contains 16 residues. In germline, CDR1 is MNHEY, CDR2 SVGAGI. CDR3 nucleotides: TGTGCCAGCAGTTACTCCCTAGCGGGAGGCTCTTCGGGGCAGTTCTTC. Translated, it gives CASSYSLAGGSSGQFF.

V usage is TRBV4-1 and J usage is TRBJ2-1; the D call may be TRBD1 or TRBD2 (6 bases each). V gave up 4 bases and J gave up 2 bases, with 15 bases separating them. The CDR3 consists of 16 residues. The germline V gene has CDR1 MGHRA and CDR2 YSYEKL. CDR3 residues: CASSPAGHTTYNEQFF. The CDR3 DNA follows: TGCGCCAGCAGCCCGGCGGGACACACGACCTACAATGAGCAGTTCTTC.

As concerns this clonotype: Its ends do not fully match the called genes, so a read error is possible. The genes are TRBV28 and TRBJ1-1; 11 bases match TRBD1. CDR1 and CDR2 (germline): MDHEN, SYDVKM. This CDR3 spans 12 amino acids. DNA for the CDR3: TGTGCCAGCAGTTTTGGGACAGGGGGTTTCCGCTTT. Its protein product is CASSFGTGGFRF.

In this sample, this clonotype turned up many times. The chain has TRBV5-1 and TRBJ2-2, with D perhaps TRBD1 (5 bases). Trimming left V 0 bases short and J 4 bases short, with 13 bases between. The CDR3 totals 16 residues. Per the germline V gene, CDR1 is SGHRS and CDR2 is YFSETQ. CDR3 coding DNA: TGCGCCAGCAGCTTGGCCGAAGGGGCGAGCACCGGGGAGCTGTTTTTT. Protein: CASSLAEGASTGELFF.

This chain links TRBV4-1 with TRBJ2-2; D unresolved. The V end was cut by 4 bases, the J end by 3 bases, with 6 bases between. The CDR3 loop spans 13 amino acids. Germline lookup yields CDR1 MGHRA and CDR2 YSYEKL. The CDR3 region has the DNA TGCGCCAGCAGCCGGTCGTACACCGGGGAGCTGTTTTTT. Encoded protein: CASSRSYTGELFF.

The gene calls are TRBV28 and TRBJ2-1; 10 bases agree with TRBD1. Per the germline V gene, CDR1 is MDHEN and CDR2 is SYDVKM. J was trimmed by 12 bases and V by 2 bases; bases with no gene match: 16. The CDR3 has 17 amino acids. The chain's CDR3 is CASSLRFGGQGHMGQFF. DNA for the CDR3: TGTGCCAGCAGTTTACGGTTTGGGGGACAGGGGCACATGGGGCAGTTCTTC.

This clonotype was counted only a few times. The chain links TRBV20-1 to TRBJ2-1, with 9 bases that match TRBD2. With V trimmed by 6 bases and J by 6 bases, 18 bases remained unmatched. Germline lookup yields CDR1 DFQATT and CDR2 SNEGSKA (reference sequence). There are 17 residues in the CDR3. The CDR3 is CSAAGGSGGHSGNEQFF. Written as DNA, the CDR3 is TGCAGTGCCGCCGGAGGTAGCGGGGGTCATTCGGGCAATGAGCAGTTCTTC.

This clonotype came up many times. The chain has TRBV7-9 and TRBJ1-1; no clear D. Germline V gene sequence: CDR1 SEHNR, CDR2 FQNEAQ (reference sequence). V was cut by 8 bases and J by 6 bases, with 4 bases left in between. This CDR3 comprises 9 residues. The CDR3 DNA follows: TGTGCCAGCGGGGCTGAAGCTTTCTTT. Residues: CASGAEAFF. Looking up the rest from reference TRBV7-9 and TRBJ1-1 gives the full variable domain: DTGVSQNPRHKITKRGQNVTFRCDPISEHNRLYWYRQTLGQGPEFLTYFQNEAQLEKSRLLSDRFSAERPKGSFSTLEIQRTEQGDSAMYLCASGAEAFFGQGTRLTVV.

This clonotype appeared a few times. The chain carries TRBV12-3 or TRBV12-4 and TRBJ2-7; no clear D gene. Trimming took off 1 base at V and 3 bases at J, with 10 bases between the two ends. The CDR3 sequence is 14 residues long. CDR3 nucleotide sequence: TGTGCCAGCAGTTTAGGGTATGAATACTACGAGCAGTACTTC. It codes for CASSLGYEYYEQYF.

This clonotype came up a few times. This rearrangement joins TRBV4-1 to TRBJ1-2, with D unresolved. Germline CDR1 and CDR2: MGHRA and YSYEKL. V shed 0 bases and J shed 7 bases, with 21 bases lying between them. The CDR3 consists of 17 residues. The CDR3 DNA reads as TGCGCCAGCAGCCAAGAGAACGAGGGAGCTAGGTCTTTTGGCTACACCTTC. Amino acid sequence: CASSQENEGARSFGYTF.

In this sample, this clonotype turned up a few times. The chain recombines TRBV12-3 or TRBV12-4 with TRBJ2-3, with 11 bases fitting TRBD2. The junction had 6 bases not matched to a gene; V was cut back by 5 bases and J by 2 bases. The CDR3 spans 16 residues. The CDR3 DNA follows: TGTGCCAGCAGTCCCCGACTAGCGGGAACCACAGATACGCAGTATTTT. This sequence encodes CASSPRLAGTTDTQYF.

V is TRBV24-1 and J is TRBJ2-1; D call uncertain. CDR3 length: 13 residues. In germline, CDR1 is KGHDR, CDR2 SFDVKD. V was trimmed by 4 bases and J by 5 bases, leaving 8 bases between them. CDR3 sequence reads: CATSELTNNEQFF. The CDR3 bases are TGTGCCACCAGTGAGCTCACTAACAATGAGCAGTTCTTC.

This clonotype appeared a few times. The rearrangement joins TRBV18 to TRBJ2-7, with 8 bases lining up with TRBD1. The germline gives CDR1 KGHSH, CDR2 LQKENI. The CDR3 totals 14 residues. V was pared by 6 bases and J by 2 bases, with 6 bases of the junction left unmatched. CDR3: CASSRETGAYEQYV. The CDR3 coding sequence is TGTGCCAGCTCGCGAGAGACAGGGGCCTACGAGCAGTACGTC.

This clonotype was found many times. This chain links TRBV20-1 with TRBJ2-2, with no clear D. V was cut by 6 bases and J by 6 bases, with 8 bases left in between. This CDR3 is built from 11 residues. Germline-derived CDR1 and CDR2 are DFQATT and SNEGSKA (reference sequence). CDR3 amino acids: CSAASPGELFF. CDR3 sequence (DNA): TGCAGTGCCGCTAGTCCCGGGGAGCTGTTTTTT.

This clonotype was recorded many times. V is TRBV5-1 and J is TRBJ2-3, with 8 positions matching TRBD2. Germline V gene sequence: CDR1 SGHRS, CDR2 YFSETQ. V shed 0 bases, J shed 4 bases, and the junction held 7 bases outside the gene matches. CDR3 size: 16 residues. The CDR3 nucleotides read TGCGCCAGCAGCTTGGATGGTAGCGGGACGGCAGATACGCAGTATTTT. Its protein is CASSLDGSGTADTQYF.

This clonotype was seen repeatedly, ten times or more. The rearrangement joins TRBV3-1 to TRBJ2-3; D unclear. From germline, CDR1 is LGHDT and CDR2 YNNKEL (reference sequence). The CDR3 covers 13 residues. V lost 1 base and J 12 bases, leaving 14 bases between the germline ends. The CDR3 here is CASSQGQEPLQYF. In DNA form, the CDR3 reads TGTGCCAGCAGCCAAGGGCAGGAGCCACTTCAGTATTTT.

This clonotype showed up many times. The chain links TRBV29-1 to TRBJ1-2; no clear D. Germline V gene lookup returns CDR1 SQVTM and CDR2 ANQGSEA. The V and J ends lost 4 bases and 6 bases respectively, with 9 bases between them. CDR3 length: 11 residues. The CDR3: CSVGGKDGYTF. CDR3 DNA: TGCAGCGTTGGGGGAAAAGATGGCTACACCTTC.

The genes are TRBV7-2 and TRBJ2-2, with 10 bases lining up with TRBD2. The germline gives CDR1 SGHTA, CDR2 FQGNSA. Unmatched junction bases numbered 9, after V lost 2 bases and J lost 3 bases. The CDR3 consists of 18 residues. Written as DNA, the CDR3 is TGTGCCAGCAGCTTAAGCGGGAGGGCCTTAAGTTACACCGGGGAGCTGTTTTTT. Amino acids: CASSLSGRALSYTGELFF.

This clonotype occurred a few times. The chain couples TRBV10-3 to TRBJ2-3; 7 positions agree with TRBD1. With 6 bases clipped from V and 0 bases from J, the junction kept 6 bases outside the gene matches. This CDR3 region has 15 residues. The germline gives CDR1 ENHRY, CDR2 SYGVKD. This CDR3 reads CAIRAGTESTDTQYF. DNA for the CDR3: TGTGCCATCAGAGCCGGGACAGAAAGCACAGATACGCAGTATTTT.

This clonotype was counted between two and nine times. CDR3 in DNA: TGTGCCAGCGATAGCCGTGGGATTTCAGTTTCCACCAAAAACATTCAGTACTTC. Protein: CASDSRGISVSTKNIQYF. The J gene is TRBJ2-4, the V gene TRBV28; D not certain. CDR1 is MDHEN and CDR2 is SYDVKM in the germline V gene. V lost 8 bases and J 2 bases, leaving 25 bases between the germline ends. The CDR3 is 18 residues long.

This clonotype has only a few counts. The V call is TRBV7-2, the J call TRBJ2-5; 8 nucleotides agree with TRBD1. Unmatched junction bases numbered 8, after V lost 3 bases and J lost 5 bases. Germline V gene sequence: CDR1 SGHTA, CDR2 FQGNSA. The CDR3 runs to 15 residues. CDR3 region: CASSFSGTGGETQYF. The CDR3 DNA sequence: TGTGCCAGCAGCTTTTCAGGAACAGGGGGGGAGACCCAGTACTTC.

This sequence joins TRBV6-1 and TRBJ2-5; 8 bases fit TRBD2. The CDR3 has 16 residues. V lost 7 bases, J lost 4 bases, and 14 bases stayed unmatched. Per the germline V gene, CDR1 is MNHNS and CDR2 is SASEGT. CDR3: CASKTGGFGVGETQYF. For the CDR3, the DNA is TGTGCCAGCAAGACGGGGGGGTTCGGCGTTGGAGAGACCCAGTACTTC.

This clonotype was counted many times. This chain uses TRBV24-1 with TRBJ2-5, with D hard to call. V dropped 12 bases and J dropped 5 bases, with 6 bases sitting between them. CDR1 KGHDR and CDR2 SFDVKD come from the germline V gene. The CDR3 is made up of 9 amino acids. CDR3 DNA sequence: TGTGCCCCCCCCGAGACCCAGTACTTC. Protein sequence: CAPPETQYF.

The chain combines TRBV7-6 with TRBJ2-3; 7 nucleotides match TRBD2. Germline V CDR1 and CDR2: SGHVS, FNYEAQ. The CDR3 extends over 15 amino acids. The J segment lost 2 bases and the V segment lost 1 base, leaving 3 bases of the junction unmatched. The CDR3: CASSLGGGDTDTQYF. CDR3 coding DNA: TGTGCCAGCAGCTTAGGGGGGGGTGACACAGATACGCAGTATTTT.

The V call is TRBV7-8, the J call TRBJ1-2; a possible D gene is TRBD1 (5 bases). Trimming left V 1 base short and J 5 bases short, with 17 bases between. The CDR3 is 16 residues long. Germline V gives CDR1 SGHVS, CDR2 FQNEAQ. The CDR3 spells CASSLGFRGVGYGYTF. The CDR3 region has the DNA TGTGCCAGCAGCTTAGGTTTTAGGGGCGTAGGGTATGGCTACACCTTC. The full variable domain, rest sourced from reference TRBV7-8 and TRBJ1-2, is GAGVSQSPRYKVAKRGQDVALRCDPISGHVSLFWYQQALGQGPEFLTYFQNEAQLDKSGLPSDRFFAERPEGSVSTLKIQRTQQEDSAVYLCASSLGFRGVGYGYTFGSGTRLTVV.

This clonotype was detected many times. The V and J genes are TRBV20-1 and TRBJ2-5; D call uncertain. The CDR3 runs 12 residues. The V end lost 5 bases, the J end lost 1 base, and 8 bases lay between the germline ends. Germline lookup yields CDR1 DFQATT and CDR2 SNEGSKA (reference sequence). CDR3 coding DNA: TGCAGTGCTTTACAGATCCAAGAGACCCAGTACTTC. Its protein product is CSALQIQETQYF.

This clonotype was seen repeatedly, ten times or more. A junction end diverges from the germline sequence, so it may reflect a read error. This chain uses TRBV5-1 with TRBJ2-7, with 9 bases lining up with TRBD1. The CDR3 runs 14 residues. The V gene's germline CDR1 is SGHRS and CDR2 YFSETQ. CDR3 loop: CASSSGTGTYEQYF. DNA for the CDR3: TGTGCCAGCAGCTCCGGGACAGGGACCTACGAGCAGTACTTC.

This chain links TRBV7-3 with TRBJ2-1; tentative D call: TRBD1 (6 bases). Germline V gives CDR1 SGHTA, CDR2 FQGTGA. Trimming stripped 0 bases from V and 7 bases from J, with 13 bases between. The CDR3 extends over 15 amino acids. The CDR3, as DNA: TGTGCCAGCAGCTTAACGGCAGGGGCACTTAATGAGCAGTTCTTC. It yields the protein CASSLTAGALNEQFF.